The rows below give T cell receptor beta chains drawn from one sample of a study of cytomegalovirus exposure and HLA in healthy donors. Only in-frame clones appear in the TCRdb table, and some are missing; sequencing was by immunoSEQ multiplex PCR. The sample holds 150,000 to 200,000 clones. Material: PBMCs. The source of these receptors is a woman aged 55-75 years in good health and CMV-seronegative. Each CDR3 is given with its conserved first and last residue. A D gene is named only where the DNA matches it firmly.

j_gene: TRBJ2-7
d_gene: TRBD2
v_gene: TRBV6-5
CDR3nt: TGTGCCAGCAGGCCGGGACTAGGACAATACGAGCAGTACTTC
CDR3aa: CASRPGLGQYEQYF

j_gene: TRBJ2-1
d_gene: -
v_gene: TRBV7-9
CDR3nt: TGTGCCAGCAGCTCCACCGGGATCTACAATGAGCAGTTCTTC
CDR3aa: CASSSTGIYNEQFF

j_gene: TRBJ2-7
d_gene: -
v_gene: TRBV14
CDR3nt: TGTGCCAGCAGCCAAGATGTCAGGGCCCAGCTCCCCTCCTACGAGCAGTACTTC
CDR3aa: CASSQDVRAQLPSYEQYF

j_gene: TRBJ2-3
d_gene: TRBD1
v_gene: TRBV29-1
CDR3nt: TGCAGCGTTACCGGGACAGGGGGCGGCACAGATACGCAGTATTTT
CDR3aa: CSVTGTGGGTDTQYF

j_gene: TRBJ1-4
d_gene: TRBD1
v_gene: TRBV6-1
CDR3nt: TGTGCCAGCGGGACAGGGCCTGGGGAAAAACTGTTTTTT
CDR3aa: CASGTGPGEKLFF

j_gene: TRBJ1-1
d_gene: -
v_gene: TRBV21-1
CDR3nt: TGTGCCAGCAGCAAAGGGCGACAGGGGTTAAACACTGAAGCTTTCTTT
CDR3aa: CASSKGRQGLNTEAFF

j_gene: TRBJ1-3
d_gene: -
v_gene: TRBV19
CDR3nt: TGTGCCAGTAGTATGGCGACAGGCCGCTCTGGAAACACCATATATTTT
CDR3aa: CASSMATGRSGNTIYF

j_gene: TRBJ1-1
d_gene: -
v_gene: TRBV10-3
CDR3nt: TGTGCCATCAGTGAGTCCGGGGGAGGGGGGAGCACTGAAGCTTTCTTT
CDR3aa: CAISESGGGGSTEAFF

j_gene: TRBJ2-7
d_gene: -
v_gene: TRBV11-2
CDR3nt: TGTGCCAGCAGCTTAGTTGGCGGAACAAGCTCCTACGAGCAGTACTTC
CDR3aa: CASSLVGGTSSYEQYF

j_gene: TRBJ1-5
d_gene: TRBD1
v_gene: TRBV15
CDR3nt: TGTGCCACCAGCAGAGATCTCCGGGACAGGCGCAATCAGCCCCAGCATTTT
CDR3aa: CATSRDLRDRRNQPQHF

j_gene: TRBJ2-5
d_gene: TRBD1
v_gene: TRBV6-5
CDR3nt: TGTGCCAGCAGTTCCGGGACAGATTTCCAAGAGACCCAGTACTTC
CDR3aa: CASSSGTDFQETQYF

j_gene: TRBJ1-1
d_gene: -
v_gene: TRBV7-2
CDR3nt: TGTGCCAGCAGCCCAGGTACGGGGATGAGGACTGAAGCTTTCTTT
CDR3aa: CASSPGTGMRTEAFF

j_gene: TRBJ2-1
d_gene: TRBD2
v_gene: TRBV6-1
CDR3nt: TGTGCCACCCCAAAGCGGGGGGCGTATGAGCAGTTCTTC
CDR3aa: CATPKRGAYEQFF

j_gene: TRBJ2-7
d_gene: -
v_gene: TRBV7-2
CDR3nt: TGTGCCAGCAGCCTGGGCCGGTACGAGCAGTACTTC
CDR3aa: CASSLGRYEQYF

j_gene: TRBJ1-1
d_gene: TRBD1
v_gene: TRBV5-4
CDR3nt: TGTGCCAGCAGCTTGGGTAACAGGGGGAACACTGAAGCTTTCTTT
CDR3aa: CASSLGNRGNTEAFF

j_gene: TRBJ1-2
d_gene: -
v_gene: TRBV28
CDR3nt: TGTGCCAGCAGTTTGACTAGGCAAGGGATCTATGGCTACACCTTC
CDR3aa: CASSLTRQGIYGYTF

j_gene: TRBJ2-1
d_gene: -
v_gene: TRBV10-3
CDR3nt: TGTGCCATCAGTGAGTCGAGTGCAAATGAGCAGTTCTTC
CDR3aa: CAISESSANEQFF

j_gene: TRBJ1-3
d_gene: TRBD1
v_gene: TRBV6-5
CDR3nt: TGTGCCAGCAGTTACCATCAGGGGGCTCCCGGAAACACCATATATTTT
CDR3aa: CASSYHQGAPGNTIYF

j_gene: TRBJ2-3
d_gene: TRBD2
v_gene: TRBV7-2
CDR3nt: TGTGCCAGCAGCGTGCCGGGACTAGCGGGAGATACGCAGTATTTT
CDR3aa: CASSVPGLAGDTQYF

j_gene: TRBJ1-2
d_gene: -
v_gene: TRBV7-9
CDR3nt: TGTGCCAGCAGCCCCGCGACGGGACTACTTAACTATGGCTACACCTTC
CDR3aa: CASSPATGLLNYGYTF

j_gene: TRBJ2-5
d_gene: -
v_gene: TRBV7-9
CDR3nt: TGTGCCAGCAGCTCATCTCCAGTTAAAGAGACCCAGTACTTC
CDR3aa: CASSSSPVKETQYF

j_gene: TRBJ2-2
d_gene: -
v_gene: TRBV7-3
CDR3nt: TGTGCCAGCAGCCCCTCGGCGGGATCGAACACCGGGGAGCTGTTTTTT
CDR3aa: CASSPSAGSNTGELFF

j_gene: TRBJ2-1
d_gene: -
v_gene: TRBV7-9
CDR3nt: TGTGCCAGCAGAGTCGTAAGCAAGCGTCGTCAATCCTACAATGAGCAGTTCTTC
CDR3aa: CASRVVSKRRQSYNEQFF

j_gene: TRBJ2-5
d_gene: TRBD1
v_gene: TRBV7-9
CDR3nt: TGTGCCAGCAGCCGGGGACAGGGAGAACCCTCGAGCCAAGAGACCCAGTACTTC
CDR3aa: CASSRGQGEPSSQETQYF

j_gene: TRBJ1-1
d_gene: TRBD1
v_gene: TRBV29-1
CDR3nt: TGCAGCGTTGAGGGACAGACGAACACTGAAGCTTTCTTT
CDR3aa: CSVEGQTNTEAFF

j_gene: TRBJ2-3
d_gene: TRBD2
v_gene: TRBV4-2
CDR3nt: TGTGCCAGCAGCCAAGGAATAGCGGGGCCAGCAAGAGATACGCAGTATTTT
CDR3aa: CASSQGIAGPARDTQYF

j_gene: TRBJ1-1
d_gene: TRBD1
v_gene: TRBV18
CDR3nt: TGTGCCAGCTCACCAGGGGACAGCATGAACACTGAAGCTTTCTTT
CDR3aa: CASSPGDSMNTEAFF

j_gene: TRBJ1-2
d_gene: TRBD1
v_gene: TRBV19
CDR3nt: TGTGCCAGTTCCGACAGGGAAGATGGCTACACCTTC
CDR3aa: CASSDREDGYTF

j_gene: TRBJ2-2
d_gene: TRBD2
v_gene: TRBV5-1
CDR3nt: TGCGCCAGCAGTCCCGGGACTAGCGGGGGGGAGCTGTTTTTT
CDR3aa: CASSPGTSGGELFF

j_gene: TRBJ1-1
d_gene: TRBD1
v_gene: TRBV6-6
CDR3nt: TGTGCCAGCACCGGGACAGGGATAACTGAAGCTTTCTTT
CDR3aa: CASTGTGITEAFF

j_gene: TRBJ2-3
d_gene: TRBD1
v_gene: TRBV2
CDR3nt: TGTGCCAGCAGTGAGGACAGGGGCACAGATACGCAGTATTTT
CDR3aa: CASSEDRGTDTQYF

j_gene: TRBJ2-3
d_gene: -
v_gene: TRBV4-1
CDR3nt: TGCGCCAGCAGCCAAGATACTAGATTTAGCACAGATACGCAGTATTTT
CDR3aa: CASSQDTRFSTDTQYF

j_gene: TRBJ2-1
d_gene: TRBD1
v_gene: TRBV2
CDR3nt: TGTGCCAGCACCCCGGGACAGGCCTCGATTGGGCAGTTCTTC
CDR3aa: CASTPGQASIGQFF